This T cell receptor beta chain was sequenced in a study of T cell responses to AZD1222 COVID-19 vaccine. The table came from immunoSEQ multiplex PCR; TCRdb's copy has only in-frame clones and leaves some out. The sample shows approximately 170,000 clones, roughly 87% of them seen only once. The V and J ends lost 4 bases and 2 bases respectively, with 6 bases between them. The CDR3 runs to 13 residues. The chain combines TRBV12-3 or TRBV12-4 with TRBJ2-1; D unclear. Sequenced here: peripheral blood, sampled 28 days after the second AZD1222 dose. This TCR derives from an adult who received the AZD1222 COVID-19 vaccine. The CDR3 spells CASSYRAYNEQFF. The CDR3 coding sequence is TGTGCCAGCAGTTACCGGGCCTACAATGAGCAGTTCTTC.